The 10 T cell receptor beta chains below were found in one sample sequenced in a study of blood T cell repertoires in COVID-19 (dated by TCRdb to 2020 to 2022). Receptors were amplified or captured by the immunoSEQ multiplex PCR assay. TCRdb holds this immuneACCESS table with in-frame rearrangements only. Some clones are missing; in checked studies, unresolved V genes explain under half, and the rest has no known cause. The table for this sample lists approximately 220,000 clones; about 84% of them were counted only once. Approximately 8% of the sample is held by the ten biggest clonotypes. Sequences were obtained from peripheral blood. The receptor set was obtained from an elderly woman with acute or convalescent COVID-19.

As for this clone: At one boundary the junction diverges from the germline segment, which might be a read error. This chain joins TRBV9 and TRBJ2-1, with D tentatively TRBD2 (6 bases). CDR1 is SGDLS, CDR2 YYNGEE, per germline. The CDR3 spans 15 residues. In DNA form, the CDR3 reads TGTGCCAGCAACGTAGGGCTAGCGCTTGACAATGAGCAGTTCTTC. It is translated as CASNVGLALDNEQFF.

This clone was observed a few times. V is TRBV18 and J is TRBJ1-6; 8 bases are shared with TRBD1. The V and J ends lost 0 bases and 8 bases, in that order; junction bases with no gene match: 6. Germline V gene lookup returns CDR1 KGHSH and CDR2 LQKENI. CDR3 length: 16 amino acids. Here the CDR3 reads CASSPPHGTGHSPLHF. CDR3 DNA: TGTGCCAGCTCACCACCCCACGGGACAGGACATTCACCCCTCCACTTT.

DNA of the CDR3: TGTGCCAGCAGCGTAGGACTCACCCAAGAGACCCAGTACTTC. Translated, it gives CASSVGLTQETQYF. The chain employs TRBV9 and TRBJ2-5; D not certain. There are 14 residues in the CDR3. Germline CDR1 and CDR2: SGDLS and YYNGEE. Between the trimmed V and J ends, which lost 0 bases and 1 base, there was a span of 7 bases.

The V call is TRBV7-2, the J call TRBJ1-4; D remains unclear. Looked up from germline, CDR1 is SGHTA and CDR2 is FQGNSA. V lost 1 base and J 0 bases, leaving 9 bases between the germline ends. The CDR3 loop spans 16 amino acids. CDR3 region: CASSLVVGATNEKLFF. CDR3 DNA: TGTGCCAGCAGCTTAGTCGTCGGTGCAACTAATGAAAAACTGTTTTTT.

The rearrangement uses TRBV5-1 and TRBJ2-5; 10 bases match TRBD2. The germline V gene encodes CDR1 SGHRS and CDR2 YFSETQ. This CDR3 is built from 17 residues. V gave up 0 bases and J gave up 3 bases; unmatched junction bases: 8. CDR3 sequence reads: CASSLANLAGAKETQYF. The CDR3 DNA sequence: TGCGCCAGCAGCTTGGCCAACCTAGCGGGGGCTAAAGAGACCCAGTACTTC.

The rearrangement links TRBV11-2 to TRBJ2-7; 7 positions agree with TRBD2. Germline CDR1 reads SGHAT; CDR2 reads FQNNGV. V was pared by 5 bases and J by 5 bases, with 12 bases of the junction left unmatched. The CDR3 is 15 amino acids. The CDR3 sequence: CASSLPLAGEDEQYF. Written as DNA, the CDR3 is TGTGCCAGCAGCCTCCCGCTCGCGGGAGAGGACGAGCAGTACTTC.

V and J are TRBV29-1 and TRBJ2-1; 7 bases are a match to TRBD1. The ends lost 7 bases at V and 2 bases at J; junction bases unmatched: 8. This CDR3 is 14 amino acids long. The germline CDR1 and CDR2 sequences are SQVTM and ANQGSEA. The CDR3 coding sequence is TGCAGCGCGCGACAGGGCGGGCCCTACAATGAGCAGTTCTTC. Protein product: CSARQGGPYNEQFF.

The chain recombines TRBV29-1 with TRBJ1-1; D is perhaps TRBD1 (6 bases). This CDR3 has 13 amino acids. Per the germline V gene, CDR1 is SQVTM and CDR2 is ANQGSEA. V lost 6 bases to trimming and J lost 1 base, with 12 bases between them. The CDR3 coding sequence is TGCAGCGTAAAGGCCAGGGGGAACACTGAAGCTTTCTTT. Protein: CSVKARGNTEAFF.

The CDR3 nucleotides read TGTGCCAGCAGCTCAACAGGGTATGAGCAGTTCTTC. This codes for CASSSTGYEQFF. The gene calls are TRBV11-2 and TRBJ2-1; maybe TRBD1 (6 bases). There are 12 residues in the CDR3. Germline lookup yields CDR1 SGHAT and CDR2 FQNNGV. V dropped 4 bases and J dropped 8 bases, with 9 bases sitting between them.

The chain joins TRBV7-9 to TRBJ2-2, with 8 bases that match TRBD1. The CDR3 contains 16 residues. Germline assignment: CDR1 SEHNR and CDR2 FQNEAQ (reference sequence). After removal of 2 bases from V and 4 bases from J, the junction contained 6 bases not matched to a gene. The CDR3: CASSLPTGGITGELFF. For the CDR3, the DNA is TGTGCCAGCAGCTTACCAACAGGGGGGATCACCGGGGAGCTGTTTTTT.